This T cell receptor (beta chain) was identified in a study of blood T cell repertoires in COVID-19. Study-level background: Italy, Spain and the United States were the sources of the convalescent and acute COVID-19 samples. T cells, B-cell-depleted T cells, or PBMCs provided the cDNA or gDNA that served as material.

Per the original data handling: Reference gene primers were amplified, and this amplification served to estimate nucleated cell counts. Profiled with immunoSEQ multiplex PCR; TCRdb holds only in-frame clones, not every one. From that table come the V and J calls and clone size; the DNA was used to work out D and trimming. The sample has about 260,000 clones; approximately 86% are singletons. The sample taken for sequencing was peripheral blood. The origin of this receptor is a man aged 40-50 years who had recovered from COVID-19.

The CDR3, as DNA: TGCGCCAGCGGTCCGGGGAGCTCCTACGAGCAGTACTTC. Translation: CASGPGSSYEQYF. The gene calls are TRBV4-3 and TRBJ2-7, with TRBD2 as a possible D gene (5 bases). V lost 8 bases and J 0 bases, leaving 11 bases between the germline ends. CDR3 size: 13 residues. Per the germline V gene, CDR1 is LGHNA and CDR2 is YSLEER.